This TCR beta chain was profiled in a study of T cells after yellow fever vaccination. CDR1 is DFQATT and CDR2 is SNEGSKA in the germline V gene (reference sequence). V lost 0 bases to trimming and J lost 4 bases, with 9 bases between them. This CDR3 has 13 amino acids. MiXCR, applied by TCRdb to the 5' RACE reads, yields one record per CDR3 protein. The sample yields hundreds of thousands of distinct CDR3 sequences, 9% to 15% seen once. The sequenced sample was PBMCs, obtained on the day of the yellow fever booster vaccination. The chain carries TRBV20-1 and TRBJ1-2; no firm D call. This clonotype was obtained from a man aged 25-40 years who received the YFV17D yellow fever vaccine. The CDR3 loop reads CSARDTRGYGYTF. The CDR3 DNA follows: TGCAGTGCTAGAGACACTCGGGGCTATGGCTACACCTTC.